These 13 T cell receptor beta chains share one sample of origin, sequenced in a study of blood T cell repertoires in COVID-19. Some clones are missing from TCRdb's copy, which holds only in-frame ones; the method was immunoSEQ multiplex PCR. The sample has about 130,000 clones; approximately 90% are singletons. The sample comprised peripheral blood. The receptor set was obtained from a woman of 80 years or more with acute or convalescent COVID-19.

In its sample, this clone was seen once. V usage is TRBV5-4 and J usage is TRBJ2-7; D perhaps matches TRBD2 (7 bases). This CDR3 contains 15 residues. Germline V lookup: CDR1 SGHNT, CDR2 YYREEE (reference sequence). The V end was cut by 4 bases, the J end by 2 bases, with 16 bases between. CDR3: CASSPRGGVAYEQYF. The CDR3 DNA reads as TGTGCCAGCAGCCCCAGAGGGGGGGTGGCCTACGAGCAGTACTTC. The whole variable domain, filled in from reference TRBV5-4 and TRBJ2-7, reads ETGVTQSPTHLIKTRGQQVTLRCSSQSGHNTVSWYQQALGQGPQFIFQYYREEENGRGNFPPRFSGLQFPNYSSELNVNALELDDSALYLCASSPRGGVAYEQYFGPGTRLTVT.

This rearrangement joins TRBV28 to TRBJ2-7; TRBD1 matches at 7 bases. Germline values: CDR1 MDHEN, CDR2 SYDVKM. With 4 bases clipped from V and 6 bases from J, the junction kept 3 bases outside the gene matches. The CDR3 consists of 12 residues. The CDR3, as DNA: TGTGCCAGCAGTTCGGACAGGCGCGAGCAGTACTTC. It yields the protein CASSSDRREQYF.

This chain links TRBV6-6 with TRBJ1-5, with 7 bases fitting TRBD1. V shed 6 bases and J 6 bases; nucleotides not matched to a gene: 11. The CDR3 has 15 amino acids. CDR1 and CDR2 from the germline V gene are MNHNY and SVGAGI (reference sequence). CDR3 in DNA: TGTGCCAGCAGCAGGGACAGCTCCCGGACTCAGCCCCAGCATTTT. Translation gives CASSRDSSRTQPQHF.

V usage is TRBV11-2 and J usage is TRBJ2-2, with 8 nucleotides matching TRBD2. J gave up 3 bases and V 1 base, and 1 base lay outside the gene matches. The CDR3 spans 15 residues. Germline V gene data show CDR1 as SGHAT and CDR2 as FQNNGV. The CDR3 nucleotides are TGTGCCAGCAGCTTAGCGGGAGGGGACACCGGGGAGCTGTTTTTT. Its protein product is CASSLAGGDTGELFF.

This chain connects TRBV13 to TRBJ2-3; the match to TRBD2 covers 9 bases. There are 14 residues in the CDR3. In germline, CDR1 is PRHDT, CDR2 FYEKMQ (reference sequence). The V gene end was trimmed by 5 bases and the J gene end by 6 bases; junction bases not matched to a gene: 6. CDR3 DNA sequence: TGTGCCAGCAGCCAAGCGGGGGGTAGGGATACGCAGTATTTT. Amino acids: CASSQAGGRDTQYF.

Worth noting for this clone: The same CDR3 is also encoded by other DNA sequences in this sample. The V call is TRBV9, the J call TRBJ2-1; D remains ambiguous. CDR3 size: 15 residues. Germline V gene data show CDR1 as SGDLS and CDR2 as YYNGEE. The V and J ends lost 0 bases and 0 bases respectively, with 7 bases between them. Here the CDR3 DNA reads TGTGCCAGCAGCGTAGGGGCGAGCTCCTACAATGAGCAGTTCTTC. Translating gives CASSVGASSYNEQFF.

V is TRBV9 and J is TRBJ1-2, with D perhaps TRBD1 (6 bases). This CDR3 region has 15 residues. V was pared by 0 bases and J by 4 bases, with 13 bases between. Germline-derived CDR1 and CDR2 are SGDLS and YYNGEE. CDR3 nucleotides: TGTGCCAGCAGCGTAGCTCGGGGGGCGAGCTATGGCTACACCTTC. This translates into CASSVARGASYGYTF. The entire variable domain, with the rest obtained from reference TRBV9 and TRBJ1-2, is as follows: DSGVTQTPKHLITATGQRVTLRCSPRSGDLSVYWYQQSLDQGLQFLIQYYNGEERAKGNILERFSAQQFPDLHSELNLSSLELGDSALYFCASSVARGASYGYTFGSGTRLTVV.

The V call is TRBV4-2, the J call TRBJ2-1, with TRBD2 identical over 9 bases. The V segment lost 0 bases and the J segment 6 bases; nucleotides outside the gene matches: 3. The CDR3 is 15 residues long. Germline V gene lookup returns CDR1 LGHNA and CDR2 YNFKEQ. In DNA form, the CDR3 reads TGTGCCAGCAGCCAAGAGAGGACTAGCGTCAATGAGCAGTTCTTC. This codes for CASSQERTSVNEQFF.

The chain employs TRBV3-1 (or the pseudogene TRBV3-2) and TRBJ1-4; D remains ambiguous. Germline V gives CDR1 LGHDT, CDR2 YNNKEL (reference sequence). The CDR3 covers 20 residues. V gave up 0 bases and J gave up 6 bases, with 26 bases separating them. Here the CDR3 DNA reads TGTGCCAGCAGCCAAGATAAAATGCCGTCACAGATCTTCTATCATGAAAAACTGTTTTTT. Amino acids: CASSQDKMPSQIFYHEKLFF.

The chain is built from TRBV15 and TRBJ2-5; 7 nucleotides match TRBD2. The germline V gene has CDR1 LNHNV and CDR2 YYDKDF (reference sequence). This CDR3 is built from 16 residues. Trimming removed 1 base from V and 5 bases from J; junction bases left unmatched: 10. The CDR3 is CATSRVLTSIGETQYF. The CDR3 coding sequence is TGTGCCACCAGCAGAGTCTTGACTAGCATCGGGGAGACCCAGTACTTC.

V gene TRBV6-5 combines with J gene TRBJ1-2; TRBD1 agrees at 8 bases. The CDR3 totals 14 residues. In germline, CDR1 is MNHEY, CDR2 SVGAGI. J was trimmed by 2 bases and V by 6 bases; bases with no gene match: 5. The CDR3 protein is CASRLGQGNYGYTF. The DNA for the CDR3 is TGTGCCAGCAGACTAGGACAGGGAAACTATGGCTACACCTTC.

This clone has just a few counts. This sequence joins TRBV5-6 and TRBJ1-5; 9 nucleotides align to TRBD1. The length of the CDR3 is 15 residues. Looked up from germline, CDR1 is SGHDT and CDR2 is YYEEEE. V shed 2 bases and J 7 bases; nucleotides not matched to a gene: 7. CDR3 protein: CASSFTGTGMQPQHF. CDR3 DNA: TGTGCCAGCAGCTTTACCGGGACAGGGATGCAGCCCCAGCATTTT.

CDR3 nucleotides: TGCGCCAGCAGCTTGGCCAGGGGAGGGACAGATACGCAGTATTTT. Translating gives CASSLARGGTDTQYF. The chain couples TRBV5-1 to TRBJ2-3; tentatively, D is TRBD2 (7 bases). Trimming removed 0 bases at V and 3 bases at J, with 11 bases between. The CDR3 runs to 15 residues. CDR1 SGHRS and CDR2 YFSETQ come from the germline V gene.